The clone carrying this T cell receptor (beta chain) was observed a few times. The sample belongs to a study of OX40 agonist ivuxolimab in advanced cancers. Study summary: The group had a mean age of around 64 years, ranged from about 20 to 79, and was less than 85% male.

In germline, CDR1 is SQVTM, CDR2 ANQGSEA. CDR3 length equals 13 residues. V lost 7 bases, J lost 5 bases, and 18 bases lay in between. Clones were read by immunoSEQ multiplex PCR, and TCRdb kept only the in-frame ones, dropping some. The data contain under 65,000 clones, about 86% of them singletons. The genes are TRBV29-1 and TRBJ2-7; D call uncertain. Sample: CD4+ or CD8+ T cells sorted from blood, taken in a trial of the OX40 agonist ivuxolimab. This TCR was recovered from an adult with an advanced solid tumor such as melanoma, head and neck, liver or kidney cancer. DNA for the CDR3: TGCAGCGCGACGCCCCAACATGGACACGAGCAGTACTTC. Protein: CSATPQHGHEQYF.